The clone carrying this T cell receptor (beta chain) was picked up a small number of times. The sample is drawn from a study of blood T cell repertoires in COVID-19. Germline assignment: CDR1 SEHNR and CDR2 FQNEAQ (reference sequence). The trim removed 3 bases at V and 7 bases at J, leaving 6 bases unmatched. The CDR3 loop spans 15 amino acids. The table came from immunoSEQ multiplex PCR; TCRdb's copy has only in-frame clones and leaves some out. The table includes about 130,000 clones, over 85% detected once. The rearrangement uses TRBV7-9 and TRBJ2-1; 10 nucleotides align to TRBD2. Material for sequencing was peripheral blood. This sequence originates from a man in his fifties or sixties with active COVID-19. The CDR3 coding sequence is TGTGCCAGCAGCTTGGCTAGCGGGAGTGAGAATGAGCAGTTCTTC. Encoded protein: CASSLASGSENEQFF.